The 15 T cell receptor beta chains below come from one sample, sequenced in a study of blood T cells in healthy people across ages. It was with a sample-barcoded 5' primer and a J-beta primer mix that a second PCR of roughly 6 to 12 cycles was run. TCRdb processed the 5' RACE reads anew with MiXCR; each CDR3 protein has one entry. The profile covers some 1.4 million distinct CDR3 sequences, with roughly 40% appearing a single time and 7.9% taken by the ten largest. The sample consisted of blood. These TCRs come from a woman aged 18-35 years in good health.

This chain uses TRBV20-1 with TRBJ2-7; 13 bases map to TRBD2. The J segment lost 2 bases and the V segment lost 3 bases, leaving 4 bases of the junction unmatched. The CDR3 totals 15 residues. Germline V lookup: CDR1 DFQATT, CDR2 SNEGSKA (reference sequence). The CDR3 DNA follows: TGCAGTGCTAGTCCCGGGACTAGCGGGGCCTACGAGCAGTACTTC. Protein product: CSASPGTSGAYEQYF.

The chain recombines TRBV10-3 with TRBJ2-3, with a weak D call TRBD2 (6 bases). This CDR3 has 15 amino acids. The germline V gene encodes CDR1 ENHRY and CDR2 SYGVKD. V was pared by 6 bases and J by 2 bases, with 15 bases between. The CDR3 sequence is CAISPSAGPTDTQYF. CDR3 coding DNA: TGTGCCATCAGCCCCTCTGCGGGGCCCACAGATACGCAGTATTTT.

V gene TRBV18 combines with J gene TRBJ1-1, with no clear D. The V gene's germline CDR1 is KGHSH and CDR2 LQKENI. V was clipped by 4 bases and J by 0 bases, with 12 bases between them. CDR3 size: 15 residues. This CDR3 reads CASSQNRELNTEAFF. The CDR3 coding sequence is TGTGCCAGCTCACAAAACCGGGAATTGAACACTGAAGCTTTCTTT.

This clonotype was seen a few times. The CDR3 DNA reads as TGCAGTGCTCTGGCAGGGGTGGGGGAGACCCAGTACTTC. It specifies CSALAGVGETQYF. The V call is TRBV20-1, the J call TRBJ2-5, with D perhaps matching TRBD1 (6 bases). The V end lost 5 bases, the J end lost 5 bases, and 15 bases lay between the germline ends. Germline V gene sequence: CDR1 DFQATT, CDR2 SNEGSKA (reference sequence). This CDR3 is built from 13 residues.

This rearrangement joins TRBV20-1 to TRBJ2-3; 9 bases are shared with TRBD2. The CDR3 extends over 14 amino acids. The germline V gene has CDR1 DFQATT and CDR2 SNEGSKA (reference sequence). The junction had 5 bases not matched to a gene; V was cut back by 3 bases and J by 4 bases. The CDR3 DNA follows: TGCAGTGCTAGGCGGGGGGGCCGGGCAGATACGCAGTATTTT. This gives the protein CSARRGGRADTQYF.

This clonotype was counted only a few times. The rearrangement joins TRBV20-1 to TRBJ1-1; the D gene is possibly TRBD1 (6 bases). Deletions cut 2 bases from V and 3 bases from J, with 25 bases between. The CDR3 length is 18 residues. Germline CDR1 and CDR2: DFQATT and SNEGSKA (reference sequence). CDR3 DNA sequence: TGCAGTGCTAGAAGTCCGGGGGGCGCATCTGAAGGCTACACTGAAGCTTTCTTT. Its translation is CSARSPGGASEGYTEAFF.

The sample holds a few counts of this clonotype. This rearrangement joins TRBV7-9 to TRBJ2-3; D possibly uses TRBD1 or TRBD2 (5 bases each). V lost 5 bases and J lost 1, with 25 bases in between. The CDR3 extends over 19 amino acids. Germline CDR1 is SEHNR and CDR2 is FQNEAQ (reference sequence). Written as DNA, the CDR3 is TGTGCCAGCAGCATAGGCCCGATTGGGACCCAAGCACGCACAGATACGCAGTATTTT. Translating it yields CASSIGPIGTQARTDTQYF.

This clonotype was seen more than once but under ten times. DNA for the CDR3: TGTGCCAGCAGCCAAGGGACACCGGGCTCCGAGCAGTACTTC. Amino acids: CASSQGTPGSEQYF. This rearrangement joins TRBV3-1 to TRBJ2-7, with D possibly being TRBD1 (5 bases). Trimming took 1 base from V and 6 from J, leaving 13 bases between them. The CDR3 consists of 14 residues. Germline CDR1 and CDR2: LGHDT and YNNKEL (reference sequence).

The chain joins TRBV9 to TRBJ2-1; TRBD2 agrees at 9 bases. CDR1 and CDR2 from the germline V gene are SGDLS and YYNGEE. Trimming cost V 2 bases and J 2 bases; bases outside gene matches: 11. The CDR3 is 18 residues long. The CDR3 coding sequence is TGTGCCAGCAGCGTTTCATTTCTAGCGGGGAAAGCCTACAATGAGCAGTTCTTC. Translation: CASSVSFLAGKAYNEQFF.

The chain uses TRBV12-3 or TRBV12-4 and TRBJ2-5; TRBD1 matches 8 bases. The junction had 17 bases not matched to a gene; V was cut back by 3 bases and J by 11 bases. CDR3 size: 16 residues. The CDR3: CASSFDQGAPLNEQYF. Written as DNA, the CDR3 is TGTGCCAGCAGTTTCGATCAGGGGGCGCCCCTCAATGAGCAGTACTTC.

The chain links TRBV2 to TRBJ1-2, with TRBD1 identical over 9 bases. The CDR3 spans 12 residues. V shed 7 bases and J 8 bases; nucleotides not matched to a gene: 5. Germline CDR1 SNHLY, CDR2 FYNNEI. The CDR3 loop reads CASKRQGVGYTF. The CDR3 bases are TGTGCCAGCAAGAGACAGGGGGTAGGCTACACCTTC.

This clonotype was detected only a few times. The chain links TRBV12-3 or TRBV12-4 to TRBJ1-4; 7 bases line up with TRBD1. The CDR3 has 14 residues. The J segment lost 4 bases and the V segment lost 5 bases, leaving 4 bases of the junction unmatched. CDR3 in amino acids: CASSGGQYNEKLFF. The DNA of the CDR3 is TGTGCCAGCAGTGGGGGACAGTATAATGAAAAACTGTTTTTT.

The chain links TRBV5-1 to TRBJ1-1, with D maybe TRBD1 (5 bases). V shed 0 bases and J shed 3 bases, with 12 bases lying between them. The CDR3 has 15 amino acids. Germline CDR1 reads SGHRS; CDR2 reads YFSETQ. In DNA form, the CDR3 reads TGCGCCAGCAGCTTGGGGGACGGAGGGGACACTGAAGCTTTCTTT. Encoded protein: CASSLGDGGDTEAFF.

The chain combines TRBV20-1 with TRBJ2-1; D unresolved. Trimming removed 3 bases at V and 2 bases at J, with 14 bases between. This CDR3 has 15 amino acids. Germline CDR1 is DFQATT and CDR2 is SNEGSKA (reference sequence). CDR3 nucleotide sequence: TGCAGTGCTAGGGGAACGAGGAGTCCCTACAATGAGCAGTTCTTC. Protein sequence: CSARGTRSPYNEQFF.

V is TRBV21-1 and J is TRBJ1-2; TRBD1 reflects the table's D call only, with no check against the DNA. TRBV21-1 is recorded as a pseudogene. CDR3 size: 16 residues. The CDR3 is CASSKPERGPFYGYTF. The CDR3 nucleotides read TGTGCCAGCAGCAAACCGGAGAGGGGGCCCTTCTATGGCTACACCTTC.